These 9 T cell receptor beta chains were sequenced from one sample in a study of OX40 agonist ivuxolimab in advanced cancers. The assay was immunoSEQ multiplex PCR, and TCRdb's table has in-frame clones only and misses some. The table records 50,000 to 75,000 clones, approximately 90% of them present only once. The sequencing here drew on CD4+ or CD8+ T cells sorted from blood, taken in a trial of the OX40 agonist ivuxolimab. The source of these receptors is an adult with an advanced solid tumor such as melanoma, head and neck, liver or kidney cancer.

The rearrangement links TRBV19 to TRBJ1-1; D unresolved. V lost 0 bases and J lost 6, with 8 bases in between. Germline-derived CDR1 and CDR2 are LNHDA and SQIVND (reference sequence). CDR3 size: 13 residues. The CDR3 is CASSIDGGPEAFF. CDR3 DNA: TGTGCCAGTAGTATAGATGGAGGGCCTGAAGCTTTCTTT.

The chain uses TRBV6-5 and TRBJ2-1; weak D call: TRBD1 (5 bases). V shed 10 bases and J shed 0 bases, with 16 bases lying between them. The CDR3 length is 15 residues. Germline lookup yields CDR1 MNHEY and CDR2 SVGAGI. CDR3 amino acids: CAIRQSMSSYNEQFF. The CDR3 bases are TGTGCCATTCGACAGTCAATGAGCTCCTACAATGAGCAGTTCTTC.

The rearrangement uses TRBV9 and TRBJ1-5, with D unresolved. This CDR3 is built from 13 residues. The V and J ends lost 3 bases and 9 bases respectively, with 13 bases between them. Germline CDR1 reads SGDLS; CDR2 reads YYNGEE. In nucleotides, the CDR3 is TGTGCCAGCAGCGCCGACTACGGGTGGCCCCAGCATTTT. Protein product: CASSADYGWPQHF.

The V gene is TRBV7-9, the J gene TRBJ2-7; 7 bases are shared with TRBD1. With 5 bases clipped from V and 3 bases from J, the junction kept 10 bases outside the gene matches. CDR1 and CDR2 (germline): SEHNR, FQNEAQ (reference sequence). The CDR3 sequence is 15 residues long. The CDR3 region has the DNA TGTGCCAGCAGCCAGGGGGTCTCGTTGGGCTACGAGCAGTACTTC. Its translation is CASSQGVSLGYEQYF.

The chain recombines TRBV11-2 with TRBJ2-6; 10 nucleotides match TRBD1. The CDR3 covers 18 residues. Germline V lookup: CDR1 SGHAT, CDR2 FQNNGV. With V trimmed by 2 bases and J by 2 bases, 6 bases remained unmatched. CDR3 sequence (DNA): TGTGCCAGCAGCTTAATTTTGGGGACAGGGGCTGGGGCCAACGTCCTGACTTTC. Encoded protein: CASSLILGTGAGANVLTF.

The chain employs TRBV6-1 and TRBJ1-3; D remains ambiguous. Germline-derived CDR1 and CDR2 are MNHNS and SASEGT. V was trimmed by 3 bases and J by 2 bases, leaving 5 bases between them. This CDR3 comprises 13 residues. CDR3 residues: CASSDWPGNTIYF. The CDR3 nucleotides are TGTGCCAGCAGTGATTGGCCTGGAAACACCATATATTTT.

This clone appeared once. The J gene is TRBJ2-2, the V gene TRBV6-1; 8 bases fit TRBD1. This CDR3 has 16 amino acids. The V segment lost 1 base and the J segment 0 bases; nucleotides outside the gene matches: 1. Germline lookup yields CDR1 MNHNS and CDR2 SASEGT. The CDR3 loop is CASSEVQGANTGELFF. Written as DNA, the CDR3 is TGTGCCAGCAGTGAAGTACAGGGGGCGAACACCGGGGAGCTGTTTTTT.

This chain uses TRBV19 with TRBJ1-4; D call uncertain. CDR3 length equals 13 residues. CDR1 is LNHDA and CDR2 is SQIVND in the germline V gene (reference sequence). The V gene lost 3 bases and the J gene lost 7 bases, with 9 bases spanning the gap. The CDR3 spells CASSMGGLEKLFF. As DNA, the CDR3 is TGTGCCAGTAGTATGGGTGGACTTGAAAAACTGTTTTTT.

The chain links TRBV5-4 to TRBJ2-7; 7 bases map to TRBD2. Germline assignment: CDR1 SGHNT and CDR2 YYREEE (reference sequence). The CDR3 runs 13 residues. The V and J ends lost 4 bases and 2 bases, in that order; junction bases with no gene match: 3. The CDR3 loop is CASSGGGAYEQYF. CDR3 DNA sequence: TGTGCCAGCAGCGGGGGGGGAGCCTACGAGCAGTACTTC.